These T cell receptor beta chains were read from a single sample in a study of T cell responses to AZD1222 COVID-19 vaccine. Libraries were prepared by immunoSEQ multiplex PCR; TCRdb keeps only in-frame clonotypes and omits some of them. This sample yields 45,000 to 60,000 clones, of which more than 80% are seen a single time; less than 2% belongs to the top ten. Sequencing was performed on peripheral blood, taken on day 0 of AZD1222 vaccination. The origin of the receptors is an adult in good health. The CDR3 runs from the conserved cysteine through the conserved F or W. The order of the fields is J gene, V gene, CDR3 protein.

>TRBJ1-5|TRBV2
CASGLNQPQHF
>TRBJ1-3|TRBV28
CASREGQGAIGNTIYF
>TRBJ2-7|TRBV7-9
CASSLLAGAAYEQYF
>TRBJ2-1|TRBV20-1
CSAKINNEQFF
>TRBJ2-3|TRBV7-8
CASSLEEVAADTQYF
>TRBJ1-1|TRBV28
CASSLGPTEAFF
>TRBJ1-6|TRBV3-1/TRBV3-2
CASSQAGQNNSPLHF
>TRBJ2-7|TRBV14
CASSRWRQDYEQYF
>TRBJ2-7|TRBV29-1
CSVGTGTYEQYF
>TRBJ2-7|TRBV19
CASGSSGSYEQYF
>TRBJ2-3|TRBV10-3
CAISFSGATDTQYF
>TRBJ1-5|TRBV30
CAWSPGEEQPQHF
>TRBJ1-2|TRBV18
CASSVLETDSNYGYTF
>TRBJ2-1|TRBV27
CASSWLGYNEQFF
>TRBJ2-3|TRBV19
CASSSRTGGPGTQYF
>TRBJ2-7|TRBV30
CAWSVSTQQYF
>TRBJ1-2|TRBV5-1
CASSPTVNYGYTF
>TRBJ1-1|TRBV18
CASSPRGIAEAFF
>TRBJ1-5|TRBV28
CASTTGLGRNQPQHF
>TRBJ2-3|TRBV2
CASTEDDTQYF
>TRBJ1-6|TRBV6-1
CASSELGGRGNSPLHF
>TRBJ2-1|TRBV12-5
CASGLWGSHNEQFF
>TRBJ1-5|TRBV3-1/TRBV3-2
CASSFGQGDQPQHF
>TRBJ2-5|TRBV5-1
CASSLSGTGVQETQYF
>TRBJ2-1|TRBV2
CASSEGARLNEQFF
>TRBJ1-2|TRBV2
CASRPEQGARYGYTF
>TRBJ2-5|TRBV19
CASSITLAGVGETQYF
>TRBJ1-6|TRBV6-5
CASSYSSYSPLHF
>TRBJ2-1|TRBV28
CASSLRTGSFTYNEQFF
>TRBJ2-7|TRBV28
CASRGEGTGAYEQYF
>TRBJ2-1|TRBV29-1
CSGAGLTYNEQFF
>TRBJ2-6|TRBV21-1
CASSIPTTGLVRGLANVLTF
>TRBJ2-1|TRBV3-1/TRBV3-2
CASSQIRTSGDNEQFF
>TRBJ1-1|TRBV19
CASSISFNRNTEAFF
>TRBJ2-7|TRBV28
CASTPVGGPYEQYF
>TRBJ2-3|TRBV7-8
CASSSGSTDTQYF
>TRBJ2-5|TRBV18
CASSKFQGTQETQYF
>TRBJ2-7|TRBV5-1
CASSLYGRDYEQYF
>TRBJ2-2|TRBV7-8
CASSRGWDTGELFF
>TRBJ2-3|TRBV7-9
CASSPPLLAGAPDTQYF
>TRBJ2-5|TRBV28
CASSSGEETQYF
>TRBJ2-1|TRBV7-8
CASSLGTSMQDNEQFF
>TRBJ2-7|TRBV25-1
CASSGVLASEQYF
>TRBJ2-7|TRBV7-6
CASSLMNGGTHEQYF
>TRBJ1-2|TRBV11-1
CASSPSPGYGYTF
>TRBJ2-7|TRBV5-1
CASRRSAGEVYEQYF
>TRBJ1-1|TRBV5-1
CASSPDRGDLNTEAFF
>TRBJ1-5|TRBV29-1
CSVGDLLGNQPQHF
>TRBJ2-1|TRBV12-5
CASGGGTSGSYNEQFF
>TRBJ2-3|TRBV19
CASRQGRGSDTQYF
>TRBJ1-5|TRBV19
CASRPGQGDGQPQHF
>TRBJ1-3|TRBV19
CASSPGQGGNTIYF
>TRBJ1-2|TRBV5-1
CASSYGDYGYTF
>TRBJ2-1|TRBV11-2
CASSSRRVKELNEQFF
>TRBJ1-4|TRBV28
CASSLTGNEEKLFF